This T cell receptor beta chain is from a study of blood T cell repertoires in COVID-19. No more than 2 weeks before study entry, exposed participants had met a case of COVID-19. Assay: immunoSEQ multiplex PCR; the TCRdb copy retains only in-frame clones and omits some. The repertoire holds under 150,000 clones, around 83% seen once, with 5.5% to 7.5% in the top ten. Material for sequencing was PBMCs or T cells enriched from blood (not recorded which). The clonotype was recovered from a woman between 45 and 65 years old who had been exposed to COVID-19.

CDR3 loop: CASSRGFGNTIYF. The DNA for the CDR3 is TGTGCCAGCAGCCGGGGATTTGGAAACACCATATATTTT. The V and J genes are TRBV5-6 and TRBJ1-3; D unresolved. V was clipped by 4 bases and J by 3 bases, with 8 bases between them. This CDR3 comprises 13 residues. From germline, CDR1 is SGHDT and CDR2 YYEEEE. Together with reference TRBV5-6 and TRBJ1-3, the CDR3 gives the full variable domain: DAGVTQSPTHLIKTRGQQVTLRCSPKSGHDTVSWYQQALGQGPQFIFQYYEEEERQRGNFPDRFSGHQFPNYSSELNVNALLLGDSALYLCASSRGFGNTIYFGEGSWLTVV.